The 25 T cell receptor beta chains below come from one sample, sequenced in a study of early T cells in non-severe SARS-CoV-2 infection. Each CDR3 protein is one row after TCRdb ran MiXCR on the 5' RACE reads. Of 83,000 or so distinct CDR3 sequences in the sample, around 9.3% were seen once. Source: whole blood, taken at baseline. The receptors were gathered from an adult who was a healthcare worker with PCR-confirmed SARS-CoV-2 infection or an uninfected control (not recorded which).

The V gene is TRBV2, the J gene TRBJ1-1; D is undetermined. The CDR3 totals 13 residues. The V end was cut by 3 bases, the J end by 7 bases, with 12 bases between. CDR1 SNHLY and CDR2 FYNNEI come from the germline V gene. For the CDR3, the DNA is TGTGCCAGCAGTGAGATGGGTCGGAGTGAAGCTTTCTTT. It encodes CASSEMGRSEAFF. Variable domain in full (rest from reference TRBV2 and TRBJ1-1): EPEVTQTPSHQVTQMGQEVILRCVPISNHLYFYWYRQILGQKVEFLVSFYNNEISEKSEIFDDQFSVERPDGSNFTLKIRSTKLEDSAMYFCASSEMGRSEAFFGQGTRLTVV.

This clonotype was seen at least ten times. The chain recombines TRBV12-3 or TRBV12-4 with TRBJ1-1; D uncertain. V gave up 0 bases and J gave up 4 bases, with 6 bases separating them. The CDR3 consists of 13 residues. DNA for the CDR3: TGTGCCAGCAGTTTAGCGGAGAGCACTGAAGCTTTCTTT. Protein sequence: CASSLAESTEAFF.

The chain employs TRBV27 and TRBJ1-1, with 9 bases matching TRBD1. Germline CDR1 and CDR2: MNHEY and SMNVEV (reference sequence). The J segment lost 4 bases and the V segment lost 5 bases, leaving 8 bases of the junction unmatched. The CDR3 is made up of 15 amino acids. The DNA for the CDR3 is TGTGCCAGCAGTCCAAGGACAGGGGTAGGCACTGAAGCTTTCTTT. This sequence encodes CASSPRTGVGTEAFF.

The rearrangement joins TRBV7-2 to TRBJ2-1; D gene unclear. CDR3 length equals 16 residues. CDR1 and CDR2 from the germline V gene are SGHTA and FQGNSA. Trimming took 3 bases from V and 4 from J, leaving 16 bases between them. DNA of the CDR3: TGTGCCAGCAGCTTCTATAGACACTCATCTTACAATGAGCAGTTCTTC. Its translation is CASSFYRHSSYNEQFF.

This clonotype came up a few times. V usage is TRBV5-1 and J usage is TRBJ1-1; weak D call: TRBD1 (5 bases). CDR1 SGHRS and CDR2 YFSETQ come from the germline V gene. Trimming removed 0 bases from V and 6 bases from J, with 12 bases in between. The CDR3 has 14 residues. The CDR3 loop reads CASSLGETAAEAFF. DNA of the CDR3: TGCGCCAGCAGCTTGGGTGAGACAGCGGCTGAAGCTTTCTTT.

This clonotype was picked up many times. V and J are TRBV5-6 and TRBJ2-1, with 7 bases fitting TRBD2. The CDR3 runs to 16 residues. CDR1 is SGHDT and CDR2 is YYEEEE in the germline V gene. With 3 bases clipped from V and 2 bases from J, the junction kept 8 bases outside the gene matches. DNA for the CDR3: TGTGCCAGCAGCTCTTGGGCGGGAGCCACCTACAATGAGCAGTTCTTC. It translates to CASSSWAGATYNEQFF.

The chain couples TRBV24-1 to TRBJ2-5, with a weak D call TRBD1 (6 bases). The germline V gene has CDR1 KGHDR and CDR2 SFDVKD. The CDR3 runs to 14 residues. V was shortened by 3 bases and J by 5 bases, with 12 bases between the two germline ends. The CDR3 DNA is TGTGCCACCAGTGATACCAGGGGCGCGGAGACCCAGTACTTC. This sequence encodes CATSDTRGAETQYF.

A few counts support this clonotype. The CDR3 loop is CASRPTSDYEQYF. CDR3 sequence (DNA): TGTGCCAGCAGGCCCACTAGCGACTACGAGCAGTACTTC. The chain joins TRBV7-2 to TRBJ2-7; TRBD2 agrees at 7 bases. CDR1 and CDR2 from the germline V gene are SGHTA and FQGNSA. Unmatched junction bases numbered 5, after V lost 6 bases and J lost 3 bases. CDR3 length equals 13 residues.

In this sample, this clonotype turned up a few times. V is TRBV5-1 and J is TRBJ2-7; 9 nucleotides agree with TRBD1. The CDR3 loop spans 14 amino acids. V lost 3 bases to trimming and J lost 2 bases; unmatched junction nucleotides: 3. Germline V CDR1 and CDR2: SGHRS, YFSETQ. CDR3 sequence reads: CASSYGTGTYEQYF. CDR3 nucleotide sequence: TGCGCCAGCAGCTATGGGACAGGGACCTACGAGCAGTACTTC.

This chain links TRBV6-1 with TRBJ2-1; 7 bases fit TRBD2. The J segment lost 1 base and the V segment lost 3 bases, leaving 6 bases of the junction unmatched. The germline V gene has CDR1 MNHNS and CDR2 SASEGT. This CDR3 has 16 amino acids. The CDR3 region is CASSDAGLSSYNEQFF. As DNA, the CDR3 is TGTGCCAGCAGTGACGCGGGACTATCGTCCTACAATGAGCAGTTCTTC.

The chain recombines TRBV30 with TRBJ1-5; D is unresolved. V lost 0 bases and J 7 bases, leaving 7 bases between the germline ends. The V gene's germline CDR1 is GTSNPN and CDR2 SVGIG (reference sequence). The CDR3 runs 12 residues. DNA of the CDR3: TGTGCCTGGAGTGTAAACCGCCAGCCCCAGCATTTT. Translating it yields CAWSVNRQPQHF. Supplemented by reference TRBV30 and TRBJ1-5, the full variable domain reads SQTIHQWPATLVQPVGSPLSLECTVEGTSNPNLYWYRQAAGRGLQLLFYSVGIGQISSEVPQNLSASRPQDRQFILSSKKLLLSDSGFYLCAWSVNRQPQHFGDGTRLSIL.

By sample share, this clonotype is medium-sized (0.01 to 0.1%). V usage is TRBV9 and J usage is TRBJ1-5, with D possibly matching TRBD1 (5 bases). The V end lost 0 bases, the J end lost 7 bases, and 11 bases lay between the germline ends. The CDR3 is 14 residues long. In germline, CDR1 is SGDLS, CDR2 YYNGEE. The CDR3 reads CASSVDGAGQPQHF. The DNA of the CDR3 is TGTGCCAGCAGCGTAGATGGGGCTGGCCAGCCCCAGCATTTT.

The table lists this clonotype with a few counts. The gene calls are TRBV7-2 and TRBJ2-7; TRBD1 agrees at 8 bases. Losses at the gene ends were 8 bases for V and 3 bases for J; bases not matched to a gene: 9. Germline V lookup: CDR1 SGHTA, CDR2 FQGNSA. The CDR3 contains 14 residues. This CDR3 is CASSVQGVGYEQYF. CDR3 DNA sequence: TGTGCCAGCTCCGTACAGGGGGTAGGCTACGAGCAGTACTTC.

Ten or more counts support this clonotype. J is TRBJ2-1 and V is TRBV6-1, with D tentatively TRBD2 (5 bases). Trimming removed 5 bases at V and 8 bases at J, with 22 bases between. The CDR3 is 16 residues long. Germline loops: CDR1 MNHNS, CDR2 SASEGT. As DNA, the CDR3 is TGTGCCAGCAGTTTTCAAAGCGGCCTCCTTGTGGATGAGCAGTTCTTC. Amino acids: CASSFQSGLLVDEQFF.

This clonotype came up a few times. The V and J genes are TRBV7-6 and TRBJ2-2, with D perhaps assigned TRBD1 or TRBD2 (6 bases each). Trimming took 1 base from V and 4 from J, leaving 16 bases between them. CDR1 and CDR2 from the germline V gene are SGHVS and FNYEAQ. There are 17 residues in the CDR3. For the CDR3, the DNA is TGTGCCAGCAGCTTAGGCCCTGGGGGGCGGGCCACCGGGGAGCTGTTTTTT. Protein sequence: CASSLGPGGRATGELFF.

This clonotype was counted only a few times. The chain combines TRBV20-1 with TRBJ2-4, with TRBD2 matching over 14 bases. Germline values: CDR1 DFQATT, CDR2 SNEGSKA (reference sequence). Losses at the gene ends were 5 bases for V and 2 bases for J; bases not matched to a gene: 14. The CDR3 is 19 amino acids. The chain's CDR3 is CSAYGTSGSKRETKNIQYF. The DNA for the CDR3 is TGCAGTGCTTATGGGACTAGCGGGAGTAAGAGGGAGACCAAAAACATTCAGTACTTC.

The chain carries TRBV3-1 and TRBJ2-1, with TRBD1 as a possible D gene (6 bases). The length of the CDR3 is 16 residues. V lost 1 base to trimming and J lost 2 bases, with 12 bases between them. The germline V gene has CDR1 LGHDT and CDR2 YNNKEL (reference sequence). CDR3 in amino acids: CASSQGQGLTYNEQFF. DNA of the CDR3: TGTGCCAGCAGCCAAGGTCAGGGGCTGACCTACAATGAGCAGTTCTTC.

The table lists this clonotype with many counts. The chain combines TRBV28 with TRBJ2-1; TRBD1 might be the D (6 bases). From germline, CDR1 is MDHEN and CDR2 SYDVKM. Trimming took off 5 bases at V and 8 bases at J, with 10 bases between the two ends. The CDR3 consists of 12 residues. CDR3 DNA: TGTGCCAGCAGTGTGACAGGTCATGAGCAGTTCTTC. Its translation is CASSVTGHEQFF.

The CDR3 sequence: CASSFLGGGSYEQYF. The DNA for the CDR3 is TGTGCCAGCAGCTTCCTCGGAGGTGGCAGCTACGAGCAGTACTTC. The chain joins TRBV5-6 to TRBJ2-7; TRBD2 is a possible D gene (5 bases). V was shortened by 2 bases and J by 3 bases, with 15 bases between the two germline ends. The V gene's germline CDR1 is SGHDT and CDR2 YYEEEE. The CDR3 spans 15 residues.

Only a few counts were recorded for this clonotype. The chain uses TRBV19 and TRBJ2-2, with D perhaps TRBD2 (6 bases). Looked up from germline, CDR1 is LNHDA and CDR2 is SQIVND (reference sequence). The CDR3 is 14 amino acids. The V gene lost 6 bases and the J gene lost 2 bases, with 10 bases spanning the gap. The CDR3 DNA follows: TGTGCCAGTAGCGCGACTAGAAACACCGGGGAGCTGTTTTTT. Protein product: CASSATRNTGELFF.

The rearrangement links TRBV20-1 to TRBJ2-5, with 9 nucleotides matching TRBD1. The length of the CDR3 is 15 residues. Germline V gene sequence: CDR1 DFQATT, CDR2 SNEGSKA (reference sequence). The V gene end was trimmed by 2 bases and the J gene end by 5 bases; junction bases not matched to a gene: 9. As DNA, the CDR3 is TGCAGTGCTAGATCCGGGACAGGGTCGTTGGAGACCCAGTACTTC. Its protein is CSARSGTGSLETQYF.

This clonotype has at least ten counts. The chain uses TRBV24-1 and TRBJ2-2, with a tentative D call TRBD2 (5 bases). Per germline, CDR1 KGHDR and CDR2 SFDVKD. Trimming removed 5 bases at V and 5 bases at J, with 11 bases between. This CDR3 contains 14 residues. CDR3 sequence (DNA): TGTGCCACCAGTGGTTACCCGGGAACCGGGGAGCTGTTTTTT. Its translation is CATSGYPGTGELFF.

The CDR3 spells CASSTDRGNSPLHF. Written as DNA, the CDR3 is TGTGCCAGCAGCACGGACAGGGGAAATTCACCCCTCCACTTT. The rearrangement uses TRBV12-3 or TRBV12-4 and TRBJ1-6, with TRBD1 identical over 9 bases. V was clipped by 6 bases and J by 7 bases; unmatched bases: 4. The CDR3 consists of 14 residues.

V is TRBV5-1 and J is TRBJ1-2, with D unclear. CDR1 is SGHRS and CDR2 is YFSETQ in the germline V gene. The CDR3 length is 15 residues. The V end was cut by 0 bases, the J end by 2 bases, with 11 bases between. CDR3 nucleotide sequence: TGCGCCAGCAGCTTGGGACGGCCGGAAAACTATGGCTACACCTTC. Protein product: CASSLGRPENYGYTF.

In this sample, this clonotype turned up a few times. This sequence joins TRBV7-9 and TRBJ2-7, with 8 bases aligning to TRBD1. The trim removed 5 bases at V and 4 bases at J, leaving 7 bases unmatched. The CDR3 spans 14 residues. Germline lookup yields CDR1 SEHNR and CDR2 FQNEAQ (reference sequence). CDR3 bases: TGTGCCAGCAGCCTAAACAGGGGGTTTTACGAGCAGTACTTC. This gives the protein CASSLNRGFYEQYF.